This T cell receptor (beta chain) was retrieved from a study of blood T cell repertoires in COVID-19. Study context: T cells, B-cell-depleted T cells, or PBMCs supplied cDNA or gDNA.

Authors' analysis steps: For nucleated cells, counts were estimated from reference gene primer amplification. The table came from immunoSEQ multiplex PCR; TCRdb's copy has only in-frame clones and leaves some out. V, J and clone size are taken as reported in that table, and D and trimming were inferred from the DNA itself. The table has 100,000 to 150,000 clones, less than 90% seen once. This TCR was sampled from a man older than 75 with active or convalescent COVID-19. Sequenced material: peripheral blood.

The CDR3 DNA is TGTGCCAGCAGCCCAGGGGGTCTAGCGGGGGCCCAAGAGACCCAGTACTTC. It is translated as CASSPGGLAGAQETQYF. The J gene is TRBJ2-5, the V gene TRBV7-6, with 10 bases aligning to TRBD2. The CDR3 runs to 17 residues. CDR1 SGHVS and CDR2 FNYEAQ come from the germline V gene. V lost 5 bases to trimming and J lost 1 base; unmatched junction nucleotides: 10.